Listed below are T cell receptor beta chains from one sample, sequenced in a study of blood T cells in healthy people across ages. TCRdb re-called the 5' RACE reads through MiXCR, storing one row per CDR3 protein. The table records 850,000 to 1,000,000 distinct CDR3 sequences, 40% to 60% of them present only once. Sequenced input: blood. The source of these receptors is a man in his thirties or forties in good health. Each CDR3 is given with its conserved first and last residue. D genes are given only for firm matches. Not every row has a clone size; where given, it reads once, few, many or a size class.

once	14	NA	TRBV6-5	TRBJ2-3	CASSPKTGSDTQYF	TGTGCCAGCAGTCCCAAAACAGGGTCCGATACGCAGTATTTT
once	15	TRBD1	TRBV7-9	TRBJ1-1	CASSPRDSANTEAFF	TGTGCCAGCAGCCCCCGGGACAGTGCGAACACTGAAGCTTTCTTT
NA	15	NA	TRBV28	TRBJ2-7	CASTLGGVRSYEQYF	TGTGCCAGCACCCTAGGGGGGGTTCGGTCCTACGAGCAGTACTTC
NA	14	TRBD2	TRBV7-9	TRBJ2-5	CTSSSGTSRETQYF	TGTACCAGCAGCTCCGGGACTAGCAGGGAGACCCAGTACTTC
NA	16	TRBD1	TRBV10-3	TRBJ1-2	CAISESTPGQGRGYTF	TGTGCCATCAGTGAGTCGACTCCGGGACAGGGCAGAGGCTACACCTTC
few	14	NA	TRBV14	TRBJ1-6	CASSQEAGNSPLHF	TGTGCCAGCAGCCAAGAGGCGGGAAATTCACCCCTCCACTTT
NA	13	NA	TRBV20-1	TRBJ1-2	CSAARGDYGGYTF	TGCAGTGCTGCCCGCGGGGACTATGGTGGCTACACCTTC
NA	15	TRBD2	TRBV4-2	TRBJ2-1	CASSQASGGVNEQFF	TGTGCCAGCAGCCAAGCTAGCGGGGGGGTGAATGAGCAGTTCTTC
NA	15	TRBD2	TRBV27	TRBJ2-7	CASRSLGGVSYEQYF	TGTGCCAGCAGGTCTCTGGGAGGGGTATCCTACGAGCAGTACTTC
NA	18	TRBD2	TRBV11-2	TRBJ2-5	CASSFPGTSGANQETQYF	TGTGCCAGCAGCTTTCCCGGGACTAGCGGGGCAAACCAAGAGACCCAGTACTTC
NA	14	TRBD2	TRBV29-1	TRBJ2-7	CSVVSPSGGVEQYF	TGCAGCGTTGTCTCCCCTAGCGGGGGGGTCGAGCAGTACTTC
few	17	NA	TRBV4-1	TRBJ2-7	CASSQAGGSGFSYEQYF	TGCGCCAGCAGCCAAGCGGGTGGTAGCGGTTTCTCCTACGAGCAGTACTTC
NA	15	NA	TRBV27	TRBJ2-2	CASTSFGRNTGELFF	TGTGCCAGCACCAGTTTCGGGAGAAACACCGGGGAGCTGTTTTTT
many	13	TRBD2	TRBV20-1	TRBJ2-7	CSATSGGAYEQYF	TGCAGTGCTACTAGCGGGGGGGCGTACGAGCAGTACTTC
NA	12	TRBD2	TRBV29-1	TRBJ2-1	CSGFGGRNEQFF	TGCAGCGGGTTCGGGGGGAGGAATGAGCAGTTCTTC
few	15	NA	TRBV5-1	TRBJ1-6	CASSLKGQGGSPLHF	TGCGCCAGCAGCTTGAAAGGCCAGGGAGGTTCACCCCTCCACTTT
NA	16	TRBD2	TRBV9	TRBJ2-1	CASSVGGTSGPNEQFF	TGTGCCAGCAGCGTCGGCGGGACTAGCGGGCCGAATGAGCAGTTCTTC
NA	20	TRBD1	TRBV6-2/TRBV6-3	TRBJ2-6	CASSSSRGQGARSGANVLTF	TGTGCCAGCAGTTCCTCCCGTGGTCAGGGGGCACGTTCTGGGGCCAACGTCCTGACTTTC
NA	16	NA	TRBV13	TRBJ2-3	CASSFWGGRSTDTQYF	TGTGCCAGCAGCTTTTGGGGGGGGCGAAGCACAGATACGCAGTATTTT
NA	14	NA	TRBV2	TRBJ1-2	CASSPLSGISGYTF	TGTGCCAGCAGTCCACTATCCGGCATCAGTGGCTACACCTTC
NA	14	TRBD1	TRBV2	TRBJ2-5	CASRTGTGVETQYF	TGTGCCAGCAGGACCGGGACAGGGGTAGAGACCCAGTACTTC
NA	12	NA	TRBV5-1	TRBJ2-1	CASSLAGQEQFF	TGCGCCAGCAGCTTGGCCGGACAGGAGCAGTTCTTC
NA	11	NA	TRBV29-1	TRBJ2-7	CSVGETYEQYF	TGCAGCGTTGGGGAGACCTACGAGCAGTACTTC
NA	20	TRBD2	TRBV3-1	TRBJ2-1	CASSPHSGTSGGASYNEQFF	TGTGCCAGCAGCCCCCATTCTGGGACTAGCGGGGGGGCCTCCTACAATGAGCAGTTCTTC
NA	17	NA	TRBV4-2	TRBJ2-1	CASSQGQVGGPYNEQFF	TGTGCCAGCAGCCAAGGTCAGGTCGGGGGCCCCTACAATGAGCAGTTCTTC
few	14	TRBD1	TRBV3-1	TRBJ2-1	CASIGTARDNEQFF	TGTGCCAGCATTGGGACAGCGCGGGACAATGAGCAGTTCTTC
NA	14	NA	TRBV29-1	TRBJ2-1	CSVDGRPLGGEQFF	TGCAGCGTTGACGGTCGGCCCCTTGGGGGAGAGCAGTTCTTC
few	17	NA	TRBV25-1	TRBJ1-1	CASSDRLMGGRGTEAFF	TGTGCCAGCAGTGACCGTCTTATGGGGGGAAGAGGCACTGAAGCTTTCTTT
NA	12	NA	TRBV12-3/TRBV12-4	TRBJ2-2	CASTLITGELFF	TGTGCCAGCACACTCATCACCGGGGAGCTGTTTTTT